Below are 29 T cell receptor beta chains sequenced from a single sample in a study of cytomegalovirus exposure and HLA in healthy donors. Use of 60 Vbeta and 13 Jbeta primers characterized the PCR. Only in-frame clones appear in the TCRdb table, and some are missing; sequencing was by immunoSEQ multiplex PCR. The data hold 100,000 to 150,000 clones, with about 78% observed a single time. The sequencing input was PBMCs. These receptors were taken from a young man in good health and CMV-seronegative.

J is TRBJ2-1 and V is TRBV10-3; the match to TRBD1 covers 9 bases. V was pared by 6 bases and J by 5 bases, with 11 bases of the junction left unmatched. Germline CDR1 ENHRY, CDR2 SYGVKD. The CDR3 covers 16 residues. DNA of the CDR3: TGTGCCATCAGAGAACCGGGACAGGGAGATAACAATGAGCAGTTCTTC. Translating gives CAIREPGQGDNNEQFF.

This chain links TRBV2 with TRBJ1-4, with a possible D match to TRBD1 (6 bases). V lost 3 bases and J lost 7, with 12 bases in between. Germline CDR1 is SNHLY and CDR2 is FYNNEI. CDR3 length: 14 amino acids. CDR3 in amino acids: CASSERQEGEKLFF. CDR3 DNA: TGTGCCAGCAGTGAGAGACAGGAAGGTGAAAAACTGTTTTTT.

Of note for this clone: One end of the junction varies from germline; a read error may be responsible. The chain combines TRBV7-3 with TRBJ2-7; TRBD2 aligns across 9 bases. CDR3 length equals 13 residues. Germline CDR1 SGHTA, CDR2 FQGTGA. CDR3 sequence reads: CASTLAGVSEQYF. The CDR3 DNA follows: TGTGCCAGCACCTTAGCGGGAGTCAGCGAGCAGTACTTC.

The chain is built from TRBV5-1 and TRBJ2-3; D might be TRBD1 (6 bases). This CDR3 has 14 residues. Germline V CDR1 and CDR2: SGHRS, YFSETQ. The V end lost 6 bases, the J end lost 2 bases, and 13 bases lay between the germline ends. The CDR3 region has the DNA TGCGCCAGCAACGCCCAGGGGTCCACAGATACGCAGTATTTT. This codes for CASNAQGSTDTQYF. Based on the CDR3 plus reference TRBV5-1 and TRBJ2-3, the full variable domain is KAGVTQTPRYLIKTRGQQVTLSCSPISGHRSVSWYQQTPGQGLQFLFEYFSETQRNKGNFPGRFSGRQFSNSRSEMNVSTLELGDSALYLCASNAQGSTDTQYFGPGTRLTVL.

CDR3 DNA: TGCGCCAGCAGACGTACAGGGGCCAATTTCTATGGCTACACCTTC. This gives the protein CASRRTGANFYGYTF. This rearrangement joins TRBV4-1 to TRBJ1-2; 7 nucleotides align to TRBD1. Germline lookup yields CDR1 MGHRA and CDR2 YSYEKL. V lost 6 bases to trimming and J lost 4 bases; unmatched junction nucleotides: 11. The CDR3 has 15 residues.

This clone was picked up many times. The chain has TRBV7-8 and TRBJ2-6; TRBD2 matches 8 bases. The CDR3 consists of 19 residues. The ends lost 1 base at V and 2 bases at J; junction bases unmatched: 10. From germline, CDR1 is SGHVS and CDR2 FQNEAQ. CDR3 in amino acids: CASSLVRTGGPPGANVLTF. The DNA for the CDR3 is TGTGCCAGCAGCTTAGTCCGGACGGGGGGGCCACCTGGGGCCAACGTCCTGACTTTC.

The chain links TRBV15 to TRBJ2-7; 7 nucleotides align to TRBD1. CDR1 and CDR2 (germline): LNHNV, YYDKDF (reference sequence). The CDR3 loop spans 16 amino acids. Trimming cost V 5 bases and J 3 bases; bases outside gene matches: 13. The CDR3 here is CATSPSPIWTGYEQYF. Written as DNA, the CDR3 is TGTGCCACCAGCCCGAGCCCTATCTGGACAGGCTACGAGCAGTACTTC.

The chain is built from TRBV19 and TRBJ1-2; the D gene is possibly TRBD1 (6 bases). The germline V gene encodes CDR1 LNHDA and CDR2 SQIVND (reference sequence). Trimming left V 9 bases short and J 0 bases short, with 11 bases between. The CDR3 is 13 residues long. CDR3 in amino acids: CASEDRANYGYTF. In nucleotides, the CDR3 is TGTGCCAGCGAGGACAGAGCTAACTATGGCTACACCTTC.

This clone has more than one count but fewer than ten. V is TRBV28 and J is TRBJ1-5; TRBD1 aligns across 11 bases. Germline V lookup: CDR1 MDHEN, CDR2 SYDVKM. The CDR3 spans 17 residues. The trim removed 6 bases at V and 2 bases at J, leaving 9 bases unmatched. CDR3 DNA sequence: TGTGCCAGCAGCAACCCGGGACAGGGGGGAGGCAATCAGCCCCAGCATTTT. Translation gives CASSNPGQGGGNQPQHF.

The V and J genes are TRBV27 and TRBJ1-1; D is ambiguous. There are 13 residues in the CDR3. In germline, CDR1 is MNHEY, CDR2 SMNVEV (reference sequence). The V and J ends lost 3 bases and 1 base respectively, with 6 bases between them. The chain's CDR3 is CASSLQENTEAFF. The CDR3 DNA follows: TGTGCCAGCAGTTTGCAGGAGAACACTGAAGCTTTCTTT.

The J gene is TRBJ2-7, the V gene TRBV9; D possibly corresponds to TRBD2 (6 bases). The germline CDR1 and CDR2 sequences are SGDLS and YYNGEE. The CDR3 loop spans 16 amino acids. Trimming shortened V by 2 bases and J by 0 bases, and 15 bases separated the two germline ends. CDR3: CASSVSGGSDSYEQYF. CDR3 nucleotide sequence: TGTGCCAGCAGCGTCAGTGGGGGGAGCGACTCCTACGAGCAGTACTTC.

Of note for this clone: At one end the junction does not follow the germline gene, possibly because of a read error. The chain employs TRBV2 and TRBJ1-2, with a weak D call TRBD1 (5 bases). The CDR3 has 13 residues. CDR1 is SNHLY and CDR2 is FYNNEI in the germline V gene. CDR3 sequence: CTSRVVRGYGYTF. CDR3 coding DNA: TGTACCAGCAGGGTCGTTCGGGGATATGGCTACACCTTC.

This clone has only a few counts. The V and J genes are TRBV28 and TRBJ2-7, with TRBD1 as a possible D gene (6 bases). Germline V gene lookup returns CDR1 MDHEN and CDR2 SYDVKM. V was shortened by 6 bases and J by 1 base, with 13 bases between the two germline ends. CDR3 size: 14 residues. CDR3 region: CASSPGHPSYEQYF. In DNA form, the CDR3 reads TGTGCCAGCAGCCCGGGACACCCGTCCTACGAGCAGTACTTC. Full variable domain (missing parts from reference TRBV28 and TRBJ2-7): DVKVTQSSRYLVKRTGEKVFLECVQDMDHENMFWYRQDPGLGLRLIYFSYDVKMKEKGDIPEGYSVSREKKERFSLILESASTNQTSMYLCASSPGHPSYEQYFGPGTRLTVT.

V is TRBV7-9 and J is TRBJ2-7; maybe TRBD1 (6 bases). The V and J ends lost 5 bases and 4 bases respectively, with 15 bases between them. Per the germline V gene, CDR1 is SEHNR and CDR2 is FQNEAQ (reference sequence). This CDR3 has 14 residues. CDR3 DNA: TGTGCCAGCAGCCCTGGGGGACACCCTTACGAGCAGTACTTC. Translated: CASSPGGHPYEQYF.

This chain uses TRBV4-1 with TRBJ1-5; D is ambiguous. The germline CDR1 and CDR2 sequences are MGHRA and YSYEKL. The CDR3 loop spans 14 amino acids. V was cut by 0 bases and J by 6 bases, with 9 bases left in between. The CDR3 sequence is CASSQDGTSQPQHF. In DNA form, the CDR3 reads TGCGCCAGCAGCCAAGATGGCACCTCTCAGCCCCAGCATTTT.

The chain links TRBV27 to TRBJ2-7; 7 bases are a match to TRBD1. With 3 bases clipped from V and 3 bases from J, the junction kept 5 bases outside the gene matches. The germline gives CDR1 MNHEY, CDR2 SMNVEV (reference sequence). The CDR3 is made up of 14 amino acids. The CDR3 DNA is TGTGCCAGCAGTTTTGGGGCAGGGGGCTACGAGCAGTACTTC. Amino acids: CASSFGAGGYEQYF.

The gene calls are TRBV19 and TRBJ2-3; no reliable D call. The germline CDR1 and CDR2 sequences are LNHDA and SQIVND (reference sequence). The CDR3 contains 13 residues. Trimming removed 6 bases at V and 1 base at J, with 8 bases between. The CDR3 nucleotides read TGTGCCAGTAGACCAGGTCGCACAGATACGCAGTATTTT. It codes for CASRPGRTDTQYF.

The chain couples TRBV5-1 to TRBJ2-1; TRBD2 matches at 7 bases. Trimming cost V 3 bases and J 1 base; bases outside gene matches: 4. The CDR3 is made up of 15 amino acids. The germline gives CDR1 SGHRS, CDR2 YFSETQ. In nucleotides, the CDR3 is TGCGCCAGCAGCTATGCGGGGGATTCCTACAATGAGCAGTTCTTC. It specifies CASSYAGDSYNEQFF.

The J gene is TRBJ1-5, the V gene TRBV5-6; perhaps TRBD1 as D (5 bases). This CDR3 has 16 residues. V was clipped by 0 bases and J by 0 bases, with 10 bases between them. CDR1 is SGHDT, CDR2 YYEEEE, per germline. The CDR3 here is CASSLAPTDSNQPQHF. Here the CDR3 DNA reads TGTGCCAGCAGCTTGGCACCGACAGATAGCAATCAGCCCCAGCATTTT.

The genes are TRBV7-2 and TRBJ2-7; 10 bases agree with TRBD2. This CDR3 is 14 amino acids long. V dropped 5 bases and J dropped 2; count of bases not matched to a gene: 3. CDR1 is SGHTA, CDR2 FQGNSA, per germline. Here the CDR3 DNA reads TGTGCCAGCAGCCGCAGCGGGGGGGCCTACGAGCAGTACTTC. The encoded protein is CASSRSGGAYEQYF.

The chain is built from TRBV27 and TRBJ2-2; maybe TRBD1 (5 bases). This CDR3 contains 18 residues. CDR1 and CDR2 from the germline V gene are MNHEY and SMNVEV (reference sequence). The V end was cut by 0 bases, the J end by 5 bases, with 19 bases between. The CDR3 region is CASSLSSLGVAITGELFF. As DNA, the CDR3 is TGTGCCAGCAGTTTATCGAGTTTAGGGGTTGCGATAACCGGGGAGCTGTTTTTT.

The rearrangement links TRBV7-2 to TRBJ2-5; possibly TRBD2 for D (6 bases). The CDR3 spans 13 residues. V lost 5 bases and J 0 bases, leaving 7 bases between the germline ends. The germline V gene has CDR1 SGHTA and CDR2 FQGNSA. The CDR3 reads CASSRDYQETQYF. The CDR3 bases are TGTGCCAGCAGCCGGGACTACCAAGAGACCCAGTACTTC.

The table lists this clone with a count of one. The rearrangement links TRBV30 to TRBJ2-3; a weak D match, TRBD2 (7 bases). CDR1 and CDR2 from the germline V gene are GTSNPN and SVGIG (reference sequence). This CDR3 is 14 amino acids long. V lost 4 bases and J 2 bases, leaving 13 bases between the germline ends. The CDR3, as DNA: TGTGCCTGGACATGGGCGGGGGCCACAGATACGCAGTATTTT. This encodes CAWTWAGATDTQYF.

The chain carries TRBV6-1 and TRBJ2-7, with 9 bases that match TRBD1. The CDR3 is 15 residues long. Per germline, CDR1 MNHNS and CDR2 SASEGT. V dropped 5 bases and J dropped 0; count of bases not matched to a gene: 5. The CDR3 loop reads CASSTGGGSSYEQYF. The CDR3 nucleotides are TGTGCCAGCAGTACAGGGGGCGGGAGCTCCTACGAGCAGTACTTC.

The gene calls are TRBV2 and TRBJ1-1; D is perhaps TRBD1 (5 bases). This CDR3 has 14 residues. V lost 7 bases and J 3 bases, leaving 15 bases between the germline ends. Per the germline V gene, CDR1 is SNHLY and CDR2 is FYNNEI. Here the CDR3 reads CASMMTELDTEAFF. CDR3 coding DNA: TGTGCCAGCATGATGACAGAGCTGGACACTGAAGCTTTCTTT.

V and J are TRBV30 and TRBJ2-3; TRBD2 agrees at 9 bases. V trimming: 6 bases; J trimming: 4 bases; junction bases outside the gene matches: 11. Germline CDR1 and CDR2: GTSNPN and SVGIG (reference sequence). The CDR3 spans 15 residues. CDR3 region: CACRWAGGLADTQYF. The CDR3, as DNA: TGTGCCTGCCGGTGGGCGGGGGGGTTGGCAGATACGCAGTATTTT.

The rearrangement links TRBV5-6 to TRBJ2-7; possibly TRBD1 for D (5 bases). This CDR3 is 14 amino acids long. Trimming removed 4 bases at V and 3 bases at J, with 14 bases between. From germline, CDR1 is SGHDT and CDR2 YYEEEE. CDR3 DNA sequence: TGTGCCAGCAGCCCCATGACAGAGATCTACGAGCAGTACTTC. Encoded protein: CASSPMTEIYEQYF.

The J gene is TRBJ1-2, the V gene TRBV6-5; the D is unclear. CDR3 length equals 12 residues. Germline V lookup: CDR1 MNHEY, CDR2 SVGAGI. V was shortened by 5 bases and J by 4 bases, with 8 bases between the two germline ends. This chain's CDR3 is CASSETGYGYTF. The CDR3 bases are TGTGCCAGCAGTGAGACGGGCTATGGCTACACCTTC.

This chain uses TRBV7-9 with TRBJ1-2; D remains unclear. V gave up 1 base and J gave up 2 bases, with 11 bases separating them. CDR1 SEHNR and CDR2 FQNEAQ come from the germline V gene (reference sequence). CDR3 length equals 15 residues. CDR3 in DNA: TGTGCCAGCAGCTTAGGTACGGGTCAGAACTATGGCTACACCTTC. It specifies CASSLGTGQNYGYTF. Full variable domain (outside the CDR3, taken from reference TRBV7-9 and TRBJ1-2): DTGVSQNPRHKITKRGQNVTFRCDPISEHNRLYWYRQTLGQGPEFLTYFQNEAQLEKSRLLSDRFSAERPKGSFSTLEIQRTEQGDSAMYLCASSLGTGQNYGYTFGSGTRLTVV.